This T cell receptor beta chain emerged from a study of T cell responses to AZD1222 COVID-19 vaccine. General observations from the study: The donor group comprised mostly white British people and more females; the analysis possibly underestimated clonal diversity. Nearly half of spike-specific TCRs reportedly go after variant regions that carry no mutations. No repertoire was sampled before or during the peak T cell response, only after it.

Data came from immunoSEQ multiplex PCR; TCRdb stores just in-frame clones and leaves some out. Of around 200,000 clones listed, roughly 88% are singletons. Remarks on this clone: The antigen is unknown.

Germline values: CDR1 MDHEN, CDR2 SYDVKM. Trimming left V 3 bases short and J 4 bases short, with 16 bases between. There are 16 residues in the CDR3. The chain combines TRBV28 with TRBJ1-5; D is possibly TRBD1 (5 bases). This receptor was taken from an adult in good health. The material was peripheral blood, obtained on day 0 of AZD1222 vaccination. CDR3 sequence: CASSLEGPQGNQPQHF. The CDR3 nucleotides are TGTGCCAGCAGTTTGGAGGGGCCCCAGGGAAATCAGCCCCAGCATTTT.